Presented here are 9 T cell receptor beta chains from one specimen sequenced in a study of OX40 agonist ivuxolimab in advanced cancers. This table comes from immunoSEQ multiplex PCR, and its TCRdb copy is limited to in-frame clones, with some not included. The sample gives 80,000 or so clones, roughly 90% of which show up once; approximately 2.3% is in the top ten. The material sequenced was CD4+ or CD8+ T cells sorted from blood, taken in a trial of the OX40 agonist ivuxolimab. These receptors all come from an adult with an advanced solid tumor such as melanoma, head and neck, liver or kidney cancer.

The CDR3 loop reads CASSQPWDSGNTEAFF. In DNA, the CDR3 is TGCGCCAGCAGCCAACCTTGGGACAGCGGGAACACTGAAGCTTTCTTT. The V call is TRBV4-1, the J call TRBJ1-1; 7 positions agree with TRBD1. Trimming took 2 bases from V and 1 from J; bases not matched to a gene: 7. This CDR3 is built from 16 residues. Germline CDR1 and CDR2: MGHRA and YSYEKL.

The V and J genes are TRBV7-9 and TRBJ2-1, with TRBD2 matching 7 bases. Germline CDR1 is SEHNR and CDR2 is FQNEAQ (reference sequence). This CDR3 is built from 15 residues. Germline trimming cut 7 bases from V and 4 bases from J; bases unmatched to any gene: 10. The CDR3 loop reads CASTPATSAYNEQFF. The DNA for the CDR3 is TGTGCCAGCACCCCCGCCACTAGCGCATACAATGAGCAGTTCTTC.

The V gene is TRBV5-4, the J gene TRBJ1-1; 7 bases are a match to TRBD1. CDR3 size: 14 residues. Germline CDR1 is SGHNT and CDR2 is YYREEE (reference sequence). Unmatched junction bases numbered 4, after V lost 3 bases and J lost 2 bases. In DNA form, the CDR3 reads TGTGCCAGCAGCTGGGGGACAGCCAACACTGAAGCTTTCTTT. Translation: CASSWGTANTEAFF.

This chain links TRBV6-1 with TRBJ2-5; D possibly corresponds to TRBD2 (5 bases). V shed 6 bases and J shed 4 bases, with 15 bases lying between them. Germline V gives CDR1 MNHNS, CDR2 SASEGT. This CDR3 comprises 14 residues. The CDR3, as DNA: TGTGCCAGCAGGGCGTCATCACGGGGAGAGACCCAGTACTTC. Translation gives CASRASSRGETQYF.

The chain couples TRBV6-1 to TRBJ2-7, with TRBD1 matching over 11 bases. The J segment lost 6 bases and the V segment lost 6 bases, leaving 10 bases of the junction unmatched. This CDR3 spans 15 amino acids. In germline, CDR1 is MNHNS, CDR2 SASEGT. CDR3 bases: TGTGCCAGCAGGCTGGTGGGACAGGGGGTATCCGAGCAGTACTTC. As protein: CASRLVGQGVSEQYF.

V is TRBV5-8 and J is TRBJ1-1; D gene unclear. From germline, CDR1 is SGHTS and CDR2 YDEGEE. The CDR3 loop spans 13 amino acids. The V gene lost 2 bases and the J gene lost 1 base, with 6 bases spanning the gap. The DNA for the CDR3 is TGTGCCAGCAGCTTCGGGGAGAACACTGAAGCTTTCTTT. The encoded protein is CASSFGENTEAFF.

The rearrangement joins TRBV30 to TRBJ2-5; maybe TRBD2 (6 bases). Germline values: CDR1 GTSNPN, CDR2 SVGIG (reference sequence). Trimming removed 0 bases at V and 3 bases at J, with 11 bases between. There are 14 residues in the CDR3. The CDR3 spells CAWSVKGGKETQYF. Here the CDR3 DNA reads TGTGCCTGGAGTGTAAAAGGAGGGAAAGAGACCCAGTACTTC.

The V gene is TRBV6-1, the J gene TRBJ1-3; D not resolved. The CDR3 contains 13 residues. Trimming removed 5 bases at V and 0 bases at J, with 5 bases between. CDR1 MNHNS and CDR2 SASEGT come from the germline V gene. The CDR3: CASSQLSGNTIYF. CDR3 coding DNA: TGTGCCAGCAGTCAACTCTCTGGAAACACCATATATTTT.

Points on this clone: This may be a read error, as it is one base from a much larger clone. The genes are TRBV4-2 and TRBJ2-7; D not certain. This CDR3 contains 11 residues. V was clipped by 1 base and J by 6 bases, with 4 bases between them. CDR1 and CDR2 from the germline V gene are LGHNA and YNFKEQ. In DNA, the CDR3 is TGTGCCAGCAGCCAAGCGGGCGAGCAGTACTTC. This encodes CASSQAGEQYF.